Presented here are 7 T cell receptor beta chains from one specimen sequenced in a study of OX40 agonist ivuxolimab in advanced cancers. Measured with immunoSEQ multiplex PCR; TCRdb has only the in-frame clones, and not every one. The sample has about 96,000 clones, about nine tenths seen once. The material sequenced was CD4+ or CD8+ T cells sorted from blood, taken in a trial of the OX40 agonist ivuxolimab. These TCRs come from an adult with an advanced solid tumor such as melanoma, head and neck, liver or kidney cancer.

The chain recombines TRBV18 with TRBJ2-2, with TRBD2 matching 7 bases. Trimming removed 6 bases from V and 5 bases from J; junction bases left unmatched: 9. Germline values: CDR1 KGHSH, CDR2 LQKENI. The CDR3 runs 15 residues. In DNA, the CDR3 is TGTGCCAGCTCGAGCCAGCGGGACGGAACCGGGGAGCTGTTTTTT. Translating it yields CASSSQRDGTGELFF.

This sequence joins TRBV30 and TRBJ1-6; possibly TRBD1 for D (5 bases). V gave up 5 bases and J gave up 10 bases, with 15 bases separating them. The V gene's germline CDR1 is GTSNPN and CDR2 SVGIG (reference sequence). CDR3 size: 13 residues. In nucleotides, the CDR3 is TGTGCCTGGGGGGGACTCGTGGAATCACCCCTCCACTTT. This encodes CAWGGLVESPLHF. Together with reference TRBV30 and TRBJ1-6, the CDR3 gives the full variable domain: SQTIHQWPATLVQPVGSPLSLECTVEGTSNPNLYWYRQAAGRGLQLLFYSVGIGQISSEVPQNLSASRPQDRQFILSSKKLLLSDSGFYLCAWGGLVESPLHFGNGTRLTVT.

The V call is TRBV11-2, the J call TRBJ2-3, with D unclear. The germline V and J ends were trimmed by 1 base and 5 bases, with 4 bases remaining between them. This CDR3 is 12 amino acids long. Germline V gives CDR1 SGHAT, CDR2 FQNNGV. The CDR3 loop is CASSLVGDTQYF. In DNA, the CDR3 is TGTGCCAGCAGCTTAGTGGGAGATACGCAGTATTTT.

The CDR3 nucleotides are TGTGCCAGTAGTTCTGGGACTAGCGGGTACCAAGAGACCCAGTACTTC. It yields the protein CASSSGTSGYQETQYF. The chain uses TRBV19 and TRBJ2-5; 12 nucleotides line up with TRBD2. Germline-derived CDR1 and CDR2 are LNHDA and SQIVND (reference sequence). CDR3 size: 16 residues. Trimming took 5 bases from V and 0 from J; bases not matched to a gene: 4.

The CDR3 sequence: CASSLQGVSSNQPQHF. CDR3 nucleotides: TGTGCCAGCAGCTTACAGGGGGTCAGTAGCAATCAGCCCCAGCATTTT. This chain joins TRBV28 and TRBJ1-5; TRBD1 agrees at 8 bases. Losses at the gene ends were 6 bases for V and 0 bases for J; bases not matched to a gene: 7. CDR3 length: 16 amino acids. Germline V gives CDR1 MDHEN, CDR2 SYDVKM.

The chain couples TRBV7-2 to TRBJ2-7, with no clear D. Per the germline V gene, CDR1 is SGHTA and CDR2 is FQGNSA. With 3 bases removed from V and 2 bases from J, the gap between germline ends came to 14 bases. The CDR3 loop spans 15 amino acids. CDR3 protein: CASSFERLITYEQYF. The CDR3 DNA follows: TGTGCCAGCAGCTTTGAGCGCCTCATTACCTACGAGCAGTACTTC.

The chain combines TRBV5-4 with TRBJ1-1; D remains ambiguous. The CDR3 length is 13 residues. The V and J ends lost 2 bases and 2 bases respectively, with 7 bases between them. Germline CDR1 is SGHNT and CDR2 is YYREEE (reference sequence). The CDR3 is CASSFAGNTEAFF. CDR3 DNA: TGTGCCAGCAGCTTTGCGGGTAACACTGAAGCTTTCTTT.